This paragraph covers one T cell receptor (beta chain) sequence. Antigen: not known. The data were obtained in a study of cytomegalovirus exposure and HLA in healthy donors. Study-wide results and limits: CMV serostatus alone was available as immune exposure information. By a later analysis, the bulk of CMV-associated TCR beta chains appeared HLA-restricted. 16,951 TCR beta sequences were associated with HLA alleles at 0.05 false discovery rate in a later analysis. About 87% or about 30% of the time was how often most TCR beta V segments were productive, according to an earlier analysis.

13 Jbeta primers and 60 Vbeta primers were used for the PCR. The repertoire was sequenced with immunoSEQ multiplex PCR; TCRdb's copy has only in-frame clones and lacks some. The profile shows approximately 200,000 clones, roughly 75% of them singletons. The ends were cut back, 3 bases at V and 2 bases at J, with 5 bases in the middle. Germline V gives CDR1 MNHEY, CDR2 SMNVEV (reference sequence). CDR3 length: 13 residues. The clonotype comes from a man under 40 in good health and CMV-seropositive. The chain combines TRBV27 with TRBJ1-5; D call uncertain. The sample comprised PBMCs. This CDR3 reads CASSFGGNQPQHF. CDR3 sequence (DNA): TGTGCCAGCAGTTTCGGGGGCAATCAGCCCCAGCATTTT.